This T cell receptor beta chain was identified in a study of siplizumab effects on memory and regulatory T cells (dated by TCRdb to about 2019). Regarding the research as a whole: The effect of the anti-CD2 antibody siplizumab on alloreactive T-cell subsets was examined in allogeneic mixed lymphocyte reactions constructed from human PBMCs. Results and caveats for the whole study, not just this receptor: Compared with memory T cells, unstimulated naive T cells appeared more diverse, and naive cells seemed to make a substantial contribution to the alloresponse. Among mappable alloreactive CD4+ clones, the Treg-derived fraction averaged around 70% with siplizumab versus about 27% in control reactions. The suppressive function of proliferating Tregs from siplizumab cultures was not functionally confirmed. Sequences below about 10^-5 frequency were poorly captured, so only a minor fraction of alloreactive clones could be mapped to unstimulated subsets. Roughly 75-95% of proliferating CD4+ or CD8+ clones could not be assigned a naive or memory phenotype. Siplizumab significantly lowered the cumulative frequency of alloreactive sequences that could be traced to unstimulated CD4+ memory T cells.

TCRbeta CDR3 sequencing was performed on sorted unstimulated T cells and on proliferating T cells recovered from mixed lymphocyte reactions. Fresh whole blood from 9 to 11 HLA-typed healthy donors was used to isolate PBMCs. The library was generated by the immunoSEQ multiplex PCR assay. Each sample had 80,000 to 100,000 TCR templates assayed by the deep sequencing platform. Genomic DNA extracted from sorted T cells was used for TCRbeta CDR3 sequencing. In the original analysis: The R programming language was used for clonal analysis of the TCRbeta CDR3 data. Alloreactive CD4+ and CD8+ clones were identified by comparing unstimulated samples to CFSE-low samples taken after the reaction. Regulatory or non-regulatory origin was assigned to alloreactive CD4+ clones by matching of sequences to sorted unstimulated Treg and non-Treg repertoires. In its TCRdb copy, this immuneACCESS table keeps in-frame sequences only and misses some clones. Where compared with another copy, unresolved V genes explain less than half of these, and the others have no known cause. V and J calls and clone size follow that table, whereas D and trimming were derived from the DNA. This sample gives roughly 70,000 clones in total; 90% to 95% of them show up just once. The top ten clones comprise roughly 4.7% of the sample.

This clone counts as medium-sized (0.01 to 0.1%). No cognate antigen has been identified for it. Base qualities are not at hand, and no much larger clone is one base apart. V is pared back by 5 bases and J by 5 bases, with 14 bases lying between the germline termini. From the cysteine up to the phenylalanine, the CDR3 has a length of 14 residues. Left in the record is the CDR3 DNA by itself, 42 bases read in frame from the first base. For CDR1 and CDR2, the germline V gene lists MRHNA and SNTAGT. The chain is made from TRBV6-4 and TRBJ2-3; the D region possibly corresponds to TRBD2 (5 bases align). The sequencing input was CD8+ T cells sorted from blood. The receptor was derived from a human donor in good health. The DNA sequence reads TGTGCCAGCAGTCTGAGGGCCGGGGAAGATACGCAGTATTTT. Translated, this gives CASSLRAGEDTQYF.